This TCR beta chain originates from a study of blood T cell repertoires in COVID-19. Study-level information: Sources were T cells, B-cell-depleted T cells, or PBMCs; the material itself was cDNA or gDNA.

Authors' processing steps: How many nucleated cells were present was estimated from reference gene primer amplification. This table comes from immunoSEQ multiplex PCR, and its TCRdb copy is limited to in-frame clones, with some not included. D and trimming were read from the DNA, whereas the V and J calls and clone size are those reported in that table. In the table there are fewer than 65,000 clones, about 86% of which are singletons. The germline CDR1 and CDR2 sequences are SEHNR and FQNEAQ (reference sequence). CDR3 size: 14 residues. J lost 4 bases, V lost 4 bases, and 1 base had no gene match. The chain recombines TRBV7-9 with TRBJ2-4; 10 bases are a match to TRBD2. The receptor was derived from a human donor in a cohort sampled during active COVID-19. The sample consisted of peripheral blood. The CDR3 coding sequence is TGTGCCAGCAGCTCAGCGGGAGGGAAAAACATTCAGTACTTC. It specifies CASSSAGGKNIQYF.